The entry below describes one TCR beta chain. These data are taken from a study of cytomegalovirus exposure and HLA in healthy donors. PCR involved 60 Vbeta and 13 Jbeta primers. Assay: immunoSEQ multiplex PCR; the TCRdb copy retains only in-frame clones and omits some. There are tens of thousands of clones in the sample; around three quarters occur only once, and around 4.8% lies in the top ten. It was healthy bone marrow donors who served as donors. The CDR3 loop spans 14 amino acids. With 6 bases clipped from V and 5 bases from J, the junction kept 6 bases outside the gene matches. Germline V gene sequence: CDR1 ENHRY, CDR2 SYGVKD.

The chain links TRBV10-3 to TRBJ1-1; TRBD1 aligns across 10 bases. The sample consisted of PBMCs. The sequence came from a man in his forties in good health and CMV-seronegative. In DNA form, the CDR3 reads TGTGCCATCAGAGACGACAGGGGGCTTACTGAAGCTTTCTTT. This translates into CAIRDDRGLTEAFF.